This T cell receptor (beta chain) is from a study of monozygotic twins with inflammatory bowel disease. This CDR3 spans 15 amino acids. The germline V gene has CDR1 SEHNR and CDR2 FQNEAQ (reference sequence). TCRdb re-called the 5' RACE reads; every CDR3 protein appears as one record, without DNA. Here the sample table reports some 190,000 distinct CDR3 sequences. The chain uses TRBV7-9 and TRBJ2-3; checking the TCRdb D call of TRBD1 is not possible without DNA. The sequenced material came from blood. This receptor was identified in a human donor with ulcerative colitis or Crohn's disease, or a healthy co-twin of an affected twin (not recorded which). The CDR3 spells CASSSLPQGTDTQYF.